Shown below are 3 T cell receptor beta chains from a single sample sequenced in a study of regulatory T cells in long-lasting Graves disease. Specified time point: persistent/refractory GD, antithyroid drugs over 5 years with positive TRAb. PBMC RNA was the source of the TCR library. Assembly of TCR beta libraries relied on iRepertoire HTBI primers together with Arm-PCR of CDR3 regions. Via MiXCR, TCRdb re-called the multiplex PCR reads, giving one row per CDR3 protein. The top ten hold more than 13% of the sample, which has about 430,000 distinct CDR3 sequences, roughly a fifth seen once. The sample in question was peripheral blood mononuclear cells (PBMCs), obtained when the disease was refractory, from a patient treated with antithyroid drugs. These receptors came from a female donor with Graves disease.

The chain joins TRBV5-6 to TRBJ2-7, with D possibly TRBD1 on 6 matching bases. The V end was cut by 3 bases, the J end by 7 bases, with 17 bases between. The CDR3 totals 14 residues. In germline, CDR1 is SGHDT, CDR2 YYEEEE. The CDR3 here is CASSSDSEASEQYF. DNA for the CDR3: TGTGCCAGCAGCTCGGACAGCGAAGCGAGTGAGCAGTACTTC.

This clonotype was seen a few times. The chain uses TRBV5-5 and TRBJ2-5; TRBD2 agrees at 7 bases. The V and J ends lost 4 bases and 5 bases, in that order; junction bases with no gene match: 5. This CDR3 comprises 13 residues. Germline assignment: CDR1 SGHKS and CDR2 YYEKEE (reference sequence). The CDR3 here is CASSRGVEETQYF. The CDR3 coding sequence is TGTGCCAGCAGCCGGGGGGTTGAGGAGACCCAGTACTTC.

There are many counts of this clonotype. The genes are TRBV28 and TRBJ2-7, with D perhaps given as TRBD1 or TRBD2 (5 bases each). Germline-derived CDR1 and CDR2 are MDHEN and SYDVKM. V lost 8 bases and J 0 bases, leaving 14 bases between the germline ends. The CDR3 loop spans 14 amino acids. CDR3 in amino acids: CASGRDRRSYEQYF. CDR3 nucleotide sequence: TGTGCCAGCGGCCGGGACCGTCGCTCCTACGAGCAGTACTTC.